Presented here are 17 T cell receptor beta chains from one specimen sequenced in a study. TCRdb reanalysed the 5' RACE reads using MiXCR and keeps one entry per CDR3 protein. The sample gives 55,000 to 70,000 distinct CDR3 sequences, 25% to 30% of which show up once; approximately 3% is in the top ten. The sample taken for sequencing was tumor-infiltrating memory CD4+ T cells sorted from the breast tumor. Sample subset: memory CD4+ T cells, CD4+CD45RO+CD25-. Receptors originate from a female donor with breast cancer.

V usage is TRBV6-5 and J usage is TRBJ2-3; 10 nucleotides agree with TRBD2. Germline V gene data show CDR1 as MNHEY and CDR2 as SVGAGI. V lost 5 bases to trimming and J lost 4 bases; unmatched junction nucleotides: 12. The CDR3 has 17 amino acids. CDR3 in amino acids: CASSRAWLAGVADTQYF. The CDR3, as DNA: TGTGCCAGCAGTAGGGCCTGGCTAGCGGGAGTGGCAGATACGCAGTATTTT.

This clonotype was picked up a small number of times. A read error may be the cause here, since a much bigger clone is one base away. V usage is TRBV6-2 or TRBV6-3 and J usage is TRBJ2-1; the D is unclear. The CDR3 has 12 residues. Germline V gives CDR1 MNHEY, CDR2 SVGEGT. In nucleotides, the CDR3 is TGTACCAGCAGTCGCCGGCGCAATGAGCAGTTCTTC. Translating gives CTSSRRRNEQFF.

The chain uses TRBV20-1 and TRBJ2-7, with 9 bases matching TRBD1. J was trimmed by 1 base and V by 3 bases; bases with no gene match: 7. This CDR3 region has 15 residues. Per the germline V gene, CDR1 is DFQATT and CDR2 is SNEGSKA (reference sequence). The CDR3 reads CSARRTGTGSYEQYF. The CDR3, as DNA: TGCAGTGCTAGGCGGACCGGGACAGGGTCCTACGAGCAGTACTTC.

This clonotype was counted between two and nine times. This chain uses TRBV20-1 with TRBJ2-7, with 7 bases fitting TRBD1. The CDR3 covers 12 residues. Germline loops: CDR1 DFQATT, CDR2 SNEGSKA (reference sequence). CDR3 nucleotides: TGCAGCGCATTAGGACAGGCCTACGAGCAGTACTTC. Translating gives CSALGQAYEQYF.

Comment on this clonotype: The conserved phenylalanine or tryptophan is not found at the CDR3 terminus, so this likely reflects a read error. The chain links TRBV20-1 to TRBJ2-3; 8 bases line up with TRBD2. Trimming removed 3 bases from V and 0 bases from J; junction bases left unmatched: 2. CDR3 length equals 14 residues. Germline loops: CDR1 DFQATT, CDR2 SNEGSKA (reference sequence). CDR3 in DNA: TGCAGTGCTAGTCGGGGGGGAAGCACAGATACGCAGTATCTT. Protein sequence: CSASRGGSTDTQYL.

This clonotype was seen just once. The chain is built from TRBV7-9 and TRBJ2-5; 9 bases align to TRBD1. Trimming at V came to 5 bases and at J to 6 bases, leaving 7 bases not matched to a gene. This CDR3 spans 14 amino acids. Germline V gene data show CDR1 as SEHNR and CDR2 as FQNEAQ (reference sequence). The CDR3 sequence: CASSRTGAGKTQYF. CDR3 DNA: TGTGCCAGCAGCAGGACAGGGGCGGGGAAGACCCAGTACTTC.

The V gene is TRBV6-2 or TRBV6-3, the J gene TRBJ1-5; D unclear. Germline values: CDR1 MNHEY, CDR2 SVGEGT. The length of the CDR3 is 15 residues. Trimming pared 1 base from V and 0 bases from J, leaving 7 bases between. CDR3 nucleotides: TGTGCCAGCAGTTACTTAGGGCTTAGCAATCAGCCCCAGCATTTT. Encoded protein: CASSYLGLSNQPQHF.

The chain employs TRBV28 and TRBJ2-3, with 10 bases identical to TRBD2. J lost 8 bases, V lost 1 base, and 15 bases had no gene match. CDR1 is MDHEN and CDR2 is SYDVKM in the germline V gene. The CDR3 has 18 residues. CDR3 in amino acids: CASSLSPRAGGPVLTQYF. The DNA of the CDR3 is TGTGCCAGCAGTTTATCCCCTAGAGCGGGAGGGCCCGTGCTTACGCAGTATTTT.

Within the sample, this clonotype is medium-sized. The chain couples TRBV5-1 to TRBJ1-4; TRBD1 might be the D (6 bases). V was cut by 4 bases and J by 6 bases, with 19 bases left in between. The germline V gene has CDR1 SGHRS and CDR2 YFSETQ. The CDR3 runs 16 residues. The CDR3 spells CASSLGPGATYEKLFF. Written as DNA, the CDR3 is TGCGCCAGCAGCCTTGGACCAGGGGCCACATATGAAAAACTGTTTTTT. Filled out from reference TRBV5-1 and TRBJ1-4, the complete variable domain reads KAGVTQTPRYLIKTRGQQVTLSCSPISGHRSVSWYQQTPGQGLQFLFEYFSETQRNKGNFPGRFSGRQFSNSRSEMNVSTLELGDSALYLCASSLGPGATYEKLFFGSGTQLSVL.

This rearrangement joins TRBV5-1 to TRBJ2-2; the D is unclear. The CDR3 length is 14 residues. The V gene lost 4 bases and the J gene lost 1 base, with 8 bases spanning the gap. The germline CDR1 and CDR2 sequences are SGHRS and YFSETQ. The CDR3 region is CASSRLGNTGELFF. The CDR3 bases are TGCGCCAGCAGCCGGCTGGGGAACACCGGGGAGCTGTTTTTT.

This rearrangement joins TRBV4-2 to TRBJ1-4; D not resolved. Germline V CDR1 and CDR2: LGHNA, YNFKEQ. V lost 4 bases and J lost 8, with 20 bases in between. The CDR3 contains 16 residues. As DNA, the CDR3 is TGTGCCAGCAGCCCTGTCGGCCTAACGGACGGGGAAAAACTGTTTTTT. It yields the protein CASSPVGLTDGEKLFF.

The rearrangement uses TRBV7-8 and TRBJ2-3; tentative D call: TRBD2 (6 bases). Trimming shortened V by 2 bases and J by 0 bases, and 12 bases separated the two germline ends. CDR1 and CDR2 from the germline V gene are SGHVS and FQNEAQ. This CDR3 contains 16 residues. CDR3 residues: CASSLRAGPSTDTQYF. The CDR3 DNA reads as TGTGCCAGCAGCTTAAGGGCGGGACCTAGCACAGATACGCAGTATTTT.

The chain carries TRBV3-1 and TRBJ1-1; D possibly corresponds to TRBD1 (6 bases). The germline V gene has CDR1 LGHDT and CDR2 YNNKEL (reference sequence). The CDR3 runs to 15 residues. The ends were cut back, 1 base at V and 1 base at J, with 10 bases in the middle. This CDR3 is CASSQGGQKNTEAFF. CDR3 DNA: TGTGCCAGCAGCCAAGGCGGACAGAAGAACACTGAAGCTTTCTTT.

This clonotype was seen at least ten times. The chain has TRBV5-1 and TRBJ2-7; TRBD2 matches 10 bases. The CDR3 has 15 residues. Germline CDR1 and CDR2: SGHRS and YFSETQ. Losses at the gene ends were 4 bases for V and 6 bases for J; bases not matched to a gene: 10. The CDR3 here is CASSVLAGAPSEQYF. CDR3 DNA: TGCGCCAGCAGCGTCCTAGCGGGAGCTCCGTCCGAGCAGTACTTC.

This clonotype was observed a few times. The chain's CDR3 is CASSSWSTWETQYF. CDR3 DNA sequence: TGTGCCAGCAGCTCCTGGAGTACGTGGGAGACCCAGTACTTC. The V and J genes are TRBV5-6 and TRBJ2-5; D is ambiguous. Trimming removed 3 bases at V and 5 bases at J, with 14 bases between. CDR1 SGHDT and CDR2 YYEEEE come from the germline V gene. The CDR3 consists of 14 residues.

This clonotype was counted only a few times. The CDR3 region is CASSWTDQPQHF. DNA of the CDR3: TGTGCCAGCAGCTGGACAGATCAGCCCCAGCATTTT. The J gene is TRBJ1-5, the V gene TRBV7-2; maybe TRBD1 (6 bases). The V gene's germline CDR1 is SGHTA and CDR2 FQGNSA. The CDR3 contains 12 residues. V gave up 4 bases and J gave up 5 bases, with 6 bases separating them.

This rearrangement joins TRBV6-1 to TRBJ2-5; D uncertain. The V end was cut by 4 bases, the J end by 5 bases, with 11 bases between. The V gene's germline CDR1 is MNHNS and CDR2 SASEGT. CDR3 length: 13 amino acids. The CDR3 coding sequence is TGTGCCAGCAGTGCCATGAGGTGGGAGACCCAGTACTTC. It codes for CASSAMRWETQYF.